This T cell receptor (beta chain) was retrieved from a study of cytomegalovirus exposure and HLA in healthy donors. Across the study: Among fewer than 500 genotyped donors, approximately 80% fell in the Caucasian-associated ancestry cluster. Study-level results: Data from an earlier analysis indicated that most TCR beta V segments were productive either about 87% or about 30% of the time. Prediction of most subjects' HLA-A and HLA-B alleles by TCR beta sequences was reportedly accurate.

On this clone: As yet, its antigen is unknown.

60 Vbeta and 13 Jbeta primers were used in PCR. Assay: immunoSEQ multiplex PCR; the TCRdb copy retains only in-frame clones and omits some. The repertoire has over 85,000 clones, 81% of them found once; the top ten carry about 4.9%. The CDR3 is made up of 13 amino acids. Germline V lookup: CDR1 MDHEN, CDR2 SYDVKM. The germline V and J ends were trimmed by 3 bases and 5 bases, with 8 bases remaining between them. The clonotype originates from a man in his forties in good health and CMV-seropositive. V and J are TRBV28 and TRBJ2-1; D is unclear. Material: PBMCs. Written as DNA, the CDR3 is TGTGCCAGCAGTTTGGGCAGCCACAATGAGCAGTTCTTC. This sequence encodes CASSLGSHNEQFF.